These 14 T cell receptor beta chains were all obtained from the same sample, sequenced in a study of blood T cell repertoires in COVID-19. The data were produced by immunoSEQ multiplex PCR, yet TCRdb's version contains in-frame clones alone and is incomplete. The table includes 55,000 or so clones, approximately 80% detected once. The sample taken for sequencing was peripheral blood. Receptors were obtained from a human donor in a cohort sampled during active or convalescent COVID-19.

This chain joins TRBV9 and TRBJ1-6, with a possible D match to TRBD1 (5 bases). This CDR3 region has 16 residues. Germline V gives CDR1 SGDLS, CDR2 YYNGEE. V lost 0 bases to trimming and J lost 7 bases, with 14 bases between them. In DNA form, the CDR3 reads TGTGCCAGCAGCGTAGGGCTTCCGGGGGTAAATTCACCCCTCCACTTT. Its translation: CASSVGLPGVNSPLHF.

The V and J genes are TRBV19 and TRBJ1-1; D gene ambiguous. Germline loops: CDR1 LNHDA, CDR2 SQIVND (reference sequence). The germline V and J ends were trimmed by 2 bases and 7 bases, with 11 bases remaining between them. The CDR3 runs to 13 residues. The CDR3 region is CASSIKVRSEAFF. In DNA, the CDR3 is TGTGCCAGTAGTATAAAGGTGAGGAGTGAAGCTTTCTTT.

The rearrangement links TRBV19 to TRBJ1-5, with D possibly TRBD1 on 6 matching bases. The germline V gene has CDR1 LNHDA and CDR2 SQIVND (reference sequence). Trimming shortened V by 5 bases and J by 2 bases, and 13 bases separated the two germline ends. This CDR3 contains 15 residues. The CDR3: CASSFRGLGNQPQHF. The CDR3 region has the DNA TGTGCCAGTAGTTTCAGGGGTTTGGGCAATCAGCCCCAGCATTTT.

CDR3 amino acids: CASSISAGTSSEAFF. The CDR3 DNA is TGTGCCAGCAGCATTAGCGCGGGTACGAGCTCTGAAGCTTTCTTT. J is TRBJ1-1 and V is TRBV7-2; D call uncertain. Germline-derived CDR1 and CDR2 are SGHTA and FQGNSA. The CDR3 loop spans 15 amino acids. V was trimmed by 5 bases and J by 6 bases, leaving 19 bases between them.

This chain joins TRBV7-2 and TRBJ2-3; no reliable D call. This CDR3 contains 16 residues. Trimming stripped 0 bases from V and 4 bases from J, with 14 bases between. Germline V gene sequence: CDR1 SGHTA, CDR2 FQGNSA. The CDR3 region has the DNA TGTGCCAGCAGCTTAGCCGACTTTGTCCGTGCAGATACGCAGTATTTT. Translating it yields CASSLADFVRADTQYF.

This clone has just one count. The rearrangement joins TRBV7-2 to TRBJ1-1, with D unclear. CDR3 length: 13 residues. CDR1 is SGHTA, CDR2 FQGNSA, per germline. The ends were cut back, 6 bases at V and 1 base at J, with 9 bases in the middle. This chain's CDR3 is CASSISRNTEAFF. For the CDR3, the DNA is TGTGCCAGCAGTATATCGAGGAACACTGAAGCTTTCTTT. The full variable domain, with the rest looked up from reference TRBV7-2 and TRBJ1-1, is GAGVSQSPSNKVTEKGKDVELRCDPISGHTALYWYRQSLGQGLEFLIYFQGNSAPDKSGLPSDRFSAERTGGSVSTLTIQRTQQEDSAVYLCASSISRNTEAFFGQGTRLTVV.

The chain carries TRBV7-9 and TRBJ2-7, with TRBD1 matching 9 bases. The CDR3 runs 15 residues. CDR1 and CDR2 (germline): SEHNR, FQNEAQ (reference sequence). Germline trimming cut 4 bases from V and 0 bases from J; bases unmatched to any gene: 4. The CDR3 region has the DNA TGTGCCAGCAGCTATAGGACAGGGGACTCCTACGAGCAGTACTTC. It codes for CASSYRTGDSYEQYF.

This clone was seen a handful of times. This rearrangement joins TRBV27 to TRBJ1-5, with TRBD1 matching 7 bases. This CDR3 is 14 amino acids long. The germline CDR1 and CDR2 sequences are MNHEY and SMNVEV (reference sequence). The V segment lost 4 bases and the J segment 6 bases; nucleotides outside the gene matches: 6. Here the CDR3 reads CASSWAGGTQPQHF. The CDR3 DNA reads as TGTGCCAGCAGTTGGGCAGGGGGGACTCAGCCCCAGCATTTT.

This chain connects TRBV15 to TRBJ2-7; the match to TRBD2 covers 9 bases. V lost 1 base to trimming and J lost 2 bases; unmatched junction nucleotides: 6. Germline CDR1 is LNHNV and CDR2 is YYDKDF (reference sequence). There are 16 residues in the CDR3. The CDR3 is CATSRVRIAGAYEQYF. Written as DNA, the CDR3 is TGTGCCACCAGCAGAGTGCGAATAGCGGGGGCCTACGAGCAGTACTTC.

The DNA for the CDR3 is TGTGCCAGCAGAGAGGCGGACAGTAATTCACCCCTCCACTTT. This codes for CASREADSNSPLHF. The chain couples TRBV6-5 to TRBJ1-6; possible D gene TRBD1, 6 bases. This CDR3 region has 14 residues. Germline CDR1 and CDR2: MNHEY and SVGAGI. V lost 6 bases and J lost 6, with 12 bases in between.

The chain joins TRBV4-1 to TRBJ2-4, with D perhaps TRBD2 (5 bases). In germline, CDR1 is MGHRA, CDR2 YSYEKL. V was cut by 4 bases and J by 3 bases, with 13 bases left in between. CDR3 length: 15 amino acids. The CDR3 bases are TGCGCCAGCAGCCGGACCGTTACTAGCAAAAACATTCAGTACTTC. It codes for CASSRTVTSKNIQYF.

The chain carries TRBV5-1 and TRBJ2-5, with TRBD2 matching over 12 bases. The V segment lost 4 bases and the J segment 0 bases; nucleotides outside the gene matches: 4. The CDR3 spans 16 residues. Germline V gene sequence: CDR1 SGHRS, CDR2 YFSETQ. The CDR3: CASSPRLAGDQETQYF. The CDR3 DNA is TGCGCCAGCAGCCCAAGACTAGCGGGGGACCAAGAGACCCAGTACTTC.

This clone was observed a few times. The rearrangement links TRBV2 to TRBJ1-2; D remains ambiguous. The CDR3 consists of 15 residues. Deletions cut 0 bases from V and 2 bases from J, with 10 bases between. Germline CDR1 is SNHLY and CDR2 is FYNNEI. In DNA, the CDR3 is TGTGCCAGCAGTGAAGCGCTTACAGCCAACTATGGCTACACCTTC. Its protein is CASSEALTANYGYTF.

This chain connects TRBV6-6 to TRBJ1-2; TRBD1 agrees at 7 bases. Trimming took 5 bases from V and 5 from J; bases not matched to a gene: 5. CDR1 is MNHNY, CDR2 SVGAGI, per germline (reference sequence). This CDR3 comprises 13 residues. The CDR3 DNA follows: TGTGCCAGCAGTACAGGGGCCGGGTATGGCTACACCTTC. Amino acids: CASSTGAGYGYTF.